The source of this T cell receptor beta chain is a study of shared clonotypes between healthy human individuals. Study-level findings and limits: Sampling covered nothing but blood. Tissue TCR repertoires likely differ from those found in blood.

In germline, CDR1 is SGHNT, CDR2 YYREEE (reference sequence). CDR3 size: 14 residues. Trimming pared 3 bases from V and 4 bases from J, leaving 13 bases between. Only in-frame clones appear in the TCRdb table, and some are missing; sequencing was by immunoSEQ multiplex PCR. Among more than 1,200,000 clones listed, approximately 98.5% were seen once. In the case of this clone: The antigen remains unidentified.

Sequencing was done on a sample of naive CD4+ T cells sorted from blood. Noted subset: CD45RA+ positively selected. This TCR was recovered from a man between 25 and 39 years old in good health. The chain recombines TRBV5-4 with TRBJ1-1; TRBD1 is a possible D gene (6 bases). The CDR3 is CASSSTQGRTEAFF. For the CDR3, the DNA is TGTGCCAGCAGCTCGACACAGGGTCGCACTGAAGCTTTCTTT.